One T cell receptor (beta chain) is described in this entry. Its target is unknown. Unmatched junction bases numbered 2, after V lost 2 bases and J lost 4 bases. The CDR3 covers 14 residues. Germline CDR1 SEHNR, CDR2 FQNEAQ (reference sequence). The data were taken from a study of T cell responses to AZD1222 COVID-19 vaccine. Points from the study as a whole: The reported proportion of spike-specific TCRs targeting unmutated variant regions was nearly half.

This table comes from immunoSEQ multiplex PCR, and its TCRdb copy is limited to in-frame clones, with some not included. The sample lists 250,000 to 300,000 clones; almost 95% were seen once. This chain uses TRBV7-9 with TRBJ1-5; 7 bases fit TRBD1. This receptor was identified in an adult who received the AZD1222 COVID-19 vaccine. This material consisted of peripheral blood, taken 28 days after the second AZD1222 dose. This CDR3 reads CASSLTGQNQPQHF. The DNA of the CDR3 is TGTGCCAGCAGCTTAACGGGACAGAATCAGCCCCAGCATTTT.